This is a list of T cell receptor beta chains from one sample in a study of OX40 agonist ivuxolimab in advanced cancers. Using immunoSEQ multiplex PCR, the repertoire was profiled, and TCRdb retains in-frame clones only, with some absent. The table records approximately 60,000 clones, less than 95% of them present only once. Sample: CD4+ or CD8+ T cells sorted from blood, taken in a trial of the OX40 agonist ivuxolimab. These receptor sequences come from an adult with an advanced solid tumor such as melanoma, head and neck, liver or kidney cancer. Both conserved end residues are part of each CDR3. Fields, in order: V gene, clone size, D gene, J gene, CDR3 protein, CDR3 DNA. D genes are given only for firm matches. A row's size may be missing; if present it is once, few, many or a size class.

TRBV18,NA,NA,TRBJ1-2,CASSPPSKQDGYTF,TGTGCCAGCTCACCCCCCTCCAAGCAGGATGGCTACACCTTC
TRBV6-6,few,NA,TRBJ1-4,CASRFSEKLFF,TGTGCCAGCAGGTTCAGTGAAAAACTGTTTTTT
TRBV6-1,NA,NA,TRBJ2-2,CASSGLDNTGELFF,TGTGCCAGCAGTGGGTTAGACAACACCGGGGAGCTGTTTTTT
TRBV30,NA,TRBD1,TRBJ2-5,CACRGQGVPETQYF,TGTGCCTGCCGGGGACAGGGGGTCCCAGAGACCCAGTACTTC
TRBV2,NA,NA,TRBJ2-3,CASREVGSTDTQYF,TGTGCCAGCAGGGAGGTAGGCAGCACAGATACGCAGTATTTT
TRBV5-4,few,NA,TRBJ2-7,CASSFQGNSYEQYF,TGTGCCAGCAGCTTTCAGGGGAATTCCTACGAGCAGTACTTC
TRBV11-3,NA,NA,TRBJ2-1,CASSLARGFSSYNEQFF,TGTGCCAGCAGCTTAGCTCGGGGGTTTAGCTCCTACAATGAGCAGTTCTTC
TRBV7-9,NA,TRBD2,TRBJ2-2,CASSSGTSGTVGELFF,TGTGCCAGCAGCTCCGGGACTAGCGGGACGGTGGGGGAGCTGTTTTTT
TRBV9,NA,TRBD1,TRBJ2-1,CASSVENRGYNEQFF,TGTGCCAGCAGCGTAGAAAACAGGGGATACAATGAGCAGTTCTTC
TRBV18,NA,NA,TRBJ2-1,CASSPWTQINEQFF,TGTGCCAGCTCACCCTGGACCCAGATCAATGAGCAGTTCTTC
TRBV2,NA,TRBD2,TRBJ2-2,CASSFLAGGSNTGELFF,TGTGCCAGCAGTTTTCTAGCGGGAGGTTCGAACACCGGGGAGCTGTTTTTT
TRBV7-8,NA,TRBD2,TRBJ2-7,CASSLEGGRAWEQYF,TGTGCCAGCAGCTTAGAGGGCGGGAGGGCCTGGGAGCAGTACTTC
TRBV7-2,NA,TRBD1,TRBJ2-7,CASRETGGVQYF,TGTGCCAGCAGAGAAACAGGGGGCGTGCAGTACTTC
TRBV11-2,NA,NA,TRBJ2-1,CASSLSKGINEQFF,TGTGCCAGCAGCTTATCCAAGGGAATCAATGAGCAGTTCTTC
TRBV5-6,NA,NA,TRBJ2-1,CASSYSGTYYNEQFF,TGTGCCAGCAGCTACTCCGGGACTTACTACAATGAGCAGTTCTTC
TRBV18,NA,TRBD1,TRBJ1-2,CASSPRSRGPYGYTF,TGTGCCAGCTCACCACGGAGTAGGGGGCCTTATGGCTACACCTTC
TRBV27,NA,NA,TRBJ1-2,CASSLSGFWDGYTF,TGTGCCAGCAGTTTATCCGGGTTTTGGGATGGCTACACCTTC
TRBV6-5,NA,TRBD2,TRBJ2-1,CASSYLAGGGNEQFF,TGTGCCAGCAGTTATCTAGCGGGAGGAGGGAATGAGCAGTTCTTC
TRBV25-1,NA,NA,TRBJ2-1,CATTGSSSYNEQFF,TGTGCCACCACAGGCTCCAGCTCCTACAATGAGCAGTTCTTC
TRBV5-6,NA,NA,TRBJ2-7,CASSFWSAVGVYEQYF,TGTGCCAGCAGCTTTTGGTCAGCCGTTGGGGTCTACGAGCAGTACTTC
TRBV10-3,NA,NA,TRBJ1-3,CAISENRAGNTIYF,TGTGCCATCAGTGAGAACAGGGCAGGAAACACCATATATTTT
TRBV28,NA,NA,TRBJ1-6,CASSPNSPLHF,TGTGCCAGCAGTCCCAATTCACCCCTCCACTTT
TRBV10-3,NA,TRBD2,TRBJ2-7,CAIRSGRAKSEQYF,TGTGCCATCCGCAGCGGGAGGGCCAAGTCCGAGCAGTACTTC
TRBV5-1,once,NA,TRBJ1-3,CASSLEGVGNTIYF,TGCGCCAGCAGCTTGGAGGGGGTCGGAAACACCATATATTTT
TRBV28,NA,NA,TRBJ1-3,CASRSTGRNTIYF,TGTGCCAGCAGAAGTACAGGGAGAAACACCATATATTTT
TRBV2,once,TRBD1,TRBJ2-5,CASSVGTGGAETQYF,TGTGCCAGCAGTGTAGGGACAGGGGGAGCAGAGACCCAGTACTTC
TRBV6-5,NA,NA,TRBJ2-1,CASRPMGYNEQFF,TGTGCCAGCAGGCCCATGGGCTACAATGAGCAGTTCTTC
TRBV11-2,NA,NA,TRBJ1-3,CASSLDLGGDSGNTIYF,TGTGCCAGCAGCTTAGATCTCGGCGGGGACTCTGGAAACACCATATATTTT
TRBV29-1,NA,NA,TRBJ2-3,CSVGETGTGQYF,TGCAGCGTGGGGGAGACGGGGACGGGGCAGTATTTT
TRBV5-5,NA,NA,TRBJ1-2,CASSSQPGPYYTF,TGTGCCAGCAGCTCCCAACCGGGACCCTACTACACCTTC
TRBV6-5,NA,NA,TRBJ1-1,CASSLRGTEAFF,TGTGCCAGCAGTCTACGGGGGACTGAAGCTTTCTTT
TRBV5-1,NA,TRBD2,TRBJ2-7,CASSPTSVGAHEQYF,TGCGCCAGCAGCCCAACTAGCGTGGGAGCGCACGAGCAGTACTTC
TRBV19,NA,TRBD1,TRBJ2-5,CANSRERGRGKQETQYF,TGTGCCAACAGCAGGGAAAGGGGGCGAGGAAAGCAAGAGACCCAGTACTTC
TRBV7-9,NA,NA,TRBJ2-6,CASSLGAGRVSGANVLTF,TGTGCCAGCAGCTTAGGTGCGGGCAGAGTCTCTGGGGCCAACGTCCTGACTTTC
TRBV5-4,NA,NA,TRBJ2-1,CASSLELAVSSYNEQFF,TGTGCCAGCAGCTTGGAGTTAGCCGTAAGCTCCTACAATGAGCAGTTCTTC
TRBV5-1,NA,NA,TRBJ2-1,CASSRTHLYNEQFF,TGCGCCAGCAGCAGGACACACTTATACAATGAGCAGTTCTTC
TRBV10-1,NA,TRBD2,TRBJ2-1,CASSDGLAGGYNEQFF,TGCGCCAGCAGTGATGGACTAGCGGGAGGATACAATGAGCAGTTCTTC
TRBV5-1,NA,TRBD1,TRBJ1-2,CASSLDRAGYGYTF,TGCGCCAGCAGCCTGGACAGGGCGGGCTATGGCTACACCTTC
TRBV5-1,once,TRBD1,TRBJ1-1,CASSPGTVVNTEAFF,TGCGCCAGCAGCCCCGGGACAGTCGTTAACACTGAAGCTTTCTTT
TRBV2,NA,NA,TRBJ1-5,CASVWTVDSNQPQHF,TGTGCCAGTGTTTGGACGGTGGATAGCAATCAGCCCCAGCATTTT
TRBV10-1,NA,NA,TRBJ1-2,CASSERRGMLSRYTF,TGCGCCAGCAGTGAGCGGAGGGGAATGTTATCGCGCTACACCTTC
TRBV10-1,NA,NA,TRBJ2-1,CASSDGGGDEQFF,TGCGCCAGCAGTGATGGGGGTGGAGACGAGCAGTTCTTC
TRBV7-6,NA,TRBD1,TRBJ2-2,CASSLARRDREAGELFF,TGTGCCAGCAGCTTAGCCCGCCGGGACAGGGAGGCCGGGGAGCTGTTTTTT
TRBV9,NA,NA,TRBJ2-1,CASNSPPTSYNEQFF,TGTGCCAGCAACAGCCCCCCTACTAGTTACAATGAGCAGTTCTTC
TRBV2,NA,NA,TRBJ2-3,CASNLATDTQYF,TGTGCCAGCAATCTAGCGACAGATACGCAGTATTTT
TRBV15,NA,NA,TRBJ2-5,CATSRALGGRSQETQYF,TGTGCCACCAGCAGAGCACTGGGGGGCCGATCCCAAGAGACCCAGTACTTC
TRBV18,NA,TRBD2,TRBJ2-3,CASSPSVAGAHTQYF,TGTGCCAGCTCACCATCAGTAGCGGGAGCGCATACGCAGTATTTT
TRBV4-2,once,NA,TRBJ1-1,CASSQDAWRSEAFF,TGTGCCAGCAGCCAAGATGCTTGGCGCAGTGAAGCTTTCTTT